This entry features one T cell receptor (beta chain) sequence. The CDR3 is 14 residues long. Trimming cost V 7 bases and J 2 bases, with 16 bases left between them. The germline gives CDR1 SQVTM, CDR2 ANQGSEA. Each CDR3 protein is one row after TCRdb ran MiXCR on the 5' RACE reads. The sample has 450,000 or so distinct CDR3 sequences; 24% are singletons. This entry belongs to a study of identical twins. The same data also went into a second study, on T cells expressing NK-cell markers. That study reports: The leading position in the CD3+CD56-NKG2C+ fraction of several donors also went to these clonotypes.

The rearrangement uses TRBV29-1 and TRBJ2-3, with a weak D call TRBD1 (6 bases). The source of this sequence is a woman aged 18-35 years in good health. The sample comprised CD4+ T cells sorted from blood. The DNA for the CDR3 is TGCAGCGCAAAGACAGGTACCCTCACAGATACGCAGTATTTT. Protein sequence: CSAKTGTLTDTQYF.